Below, one T cell receptor (beta chain) is given with its context. Its antigen remains unidentified. The sample originates from a study of T cells in Graves' hyperthyroidism and ophthalmopathy. Study-level points and caveats: Researchers found most expanded thyroid clonotypes above 0.001 in blood as well.

Among the patients, aged 18 to 65, hyperthyroidism was newly diagnosed and had lasted under 2 months. Patients showing uncontrolled infection, other autoimmune disease, pregnancy or lactation were ineligible. Using RNA transcripts as the source, TCR beta CDR3 regions were amplified. The TCR CDR3 first-round RT-PCR relied on the HTBI primer set. TCRdb processed the multiplex PCR reads anew with MiXCR; each CDR3 protein has one entry. Here the sample spans more than 600,000 distinct CDR3 sequences, about a sixth being singletons. Germline V gene sequence: CDR1 MNHEY, CDR2 SVGEGT. There are 15 residues in the CDR3. Trimming pared 6 bases from V and 0 bases from J, leaving 9 bases between.

Sequencing was performed on blood. The chain links TRBV6-2 or TRBV6-3 to TRBJ2-6, with D perhaps given as TRBD1 or TRBD2 (6 bases each). The sequence came from a man aged 18 to 35 with Graves' hyperthyroidism. CDR3 nucleotides: TGTGCCAGCAGCGGGGGCCTCTCTGGGGCCAACGTCCTGACTTTC. Translating gives CASSGGLSGANVLTF.